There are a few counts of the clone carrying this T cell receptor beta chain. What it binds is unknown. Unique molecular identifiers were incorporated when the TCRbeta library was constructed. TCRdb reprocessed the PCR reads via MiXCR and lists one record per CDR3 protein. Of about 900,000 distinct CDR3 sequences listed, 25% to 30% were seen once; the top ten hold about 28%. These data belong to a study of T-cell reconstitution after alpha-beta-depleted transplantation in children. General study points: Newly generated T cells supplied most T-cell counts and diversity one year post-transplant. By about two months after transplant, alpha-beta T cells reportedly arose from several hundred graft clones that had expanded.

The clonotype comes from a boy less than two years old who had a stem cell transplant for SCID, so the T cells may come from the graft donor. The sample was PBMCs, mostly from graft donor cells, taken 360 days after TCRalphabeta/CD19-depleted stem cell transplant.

CDR3: CSARRGAGGQETQYF. CDR3 DNA: TGCAGTGCTAGACGCGGAGCGGGGGGCCAAGAGACCCAGTACTTC. The rearrangement uses TRBV20-1 and TRBJ2-5; 9 nucleotides line up with TRBD2. CDR1 is DFQATT, CDR2 SNEGSKA, per germline (reference sequence). The V and J ends lost 2 bases and 1 base, in that order; junction bases with no gene match: 5. CDR3 size: 15 residues.